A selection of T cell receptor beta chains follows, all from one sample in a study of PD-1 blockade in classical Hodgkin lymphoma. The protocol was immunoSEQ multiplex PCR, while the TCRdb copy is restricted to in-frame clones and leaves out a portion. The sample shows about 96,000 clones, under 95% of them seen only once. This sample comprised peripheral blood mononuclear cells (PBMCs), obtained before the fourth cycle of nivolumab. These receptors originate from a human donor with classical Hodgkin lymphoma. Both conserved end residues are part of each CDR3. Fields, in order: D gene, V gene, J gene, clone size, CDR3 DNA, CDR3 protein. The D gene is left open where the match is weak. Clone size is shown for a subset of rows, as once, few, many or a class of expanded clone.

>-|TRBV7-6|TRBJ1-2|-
TGTGCCAGCAGCTTAGAATTGGAGGGATGGAGGGACTATGGCTACACCTTC
CASSLELEGWRDYGYTF
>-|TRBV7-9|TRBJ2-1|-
TGTGCCAGCAGCTTCCCTGGACCGTTCCATGAGCAGTTCTTC
CASSFPGPFHEQFF
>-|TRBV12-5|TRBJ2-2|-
TGTGCTAGTGCCCTTTGGTCAGGAAACACCGGGGAGCTGTTTTTT
CASALWSGNTGELFF
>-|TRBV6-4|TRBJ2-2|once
TGTGCCAGCGCTCGGCAGGGGACCGGGGAGCTGTTTTTT
CASARQGTGELFF
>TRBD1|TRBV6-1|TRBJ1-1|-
TGTGCCAGCAGTGTTCTACAGGGGGCTGTCACTGAAGCTTTCTTT
CASSVLQGAVTEAFF
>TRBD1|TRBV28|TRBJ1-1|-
TGTGCCAGCAGTTCCACCGTGTGGGACAGGGGATCCATGGTCACTGAAGCTTTCTTT
CASSSTVWDRGSMVTEAFF
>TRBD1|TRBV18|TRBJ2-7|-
TGTGCCAGCTCACCAACAGGGGGCAACGAGCAGTACTTC
CASSPTGGNEQYF
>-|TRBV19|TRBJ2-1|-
TGTGCCAGTACCGTGGACCTTGGTTCCTACAATGAGCAGTTCTTC
CASTVDLGSYNEQFF
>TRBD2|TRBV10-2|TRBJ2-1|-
TGCGCCAGCGCCCGGACTAGCGGCTCCTACAATGAGCAGTTCTTC
CASARTSGSYNEQFF
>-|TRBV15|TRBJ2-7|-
TGTGCCACCAGCAGAGTACAGGGAGCGGCCTACGAGCAGTACTTC
CATSRVQGAAYEQYF
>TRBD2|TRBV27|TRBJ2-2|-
TGTGCCAGCAGTCCGGGACTACCGTTCACCGGGGAGCTGTTTTTT
CASSPGLPFTGELFF
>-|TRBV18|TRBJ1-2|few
TGTGCCAGCTCACTACCGGGAAAGCTCTATGGCTACACCTTC
CASSLPGKLYGYTF
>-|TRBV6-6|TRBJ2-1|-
TGTGCCAGCAGTGCCCCGACTGGGAACTATGAGCAGTTCTTC
CASSAPTGNYEQFF
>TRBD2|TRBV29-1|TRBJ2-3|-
TGCAGCGTTAGGAACCTAGCGGCAACAGATACGCAGTATTTT
CSVRNLAATDTQYF
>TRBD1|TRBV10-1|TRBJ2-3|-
TGCGCCAGCAGTGACTTTGGACAGGGAAGCACAGATACGCAGTATTTT
CASSDFGQGSTDTQYF
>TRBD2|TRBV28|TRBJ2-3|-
TGTGCCAGCAGGGGGCGGGACTACACAGATACGCAGTATTTT
CASRGRDYTDTQYF
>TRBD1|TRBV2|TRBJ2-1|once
TGTGCCAGCAGTGTTTTTGGGACAGGCGTCTCAAAGTTCTTC
CASSVFGTGVSKFF
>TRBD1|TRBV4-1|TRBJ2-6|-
TGCGCCAGCAGCCACCCGGGACAGGGCTCTGGGGCCAACGTCCTGACTTTC
CASSHPGQGSGANVLTF
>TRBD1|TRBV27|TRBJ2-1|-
TGTGCCAGCAGTTTTTTCCAGGGACAGGGGGCGGATGAGCAGTTCTTC
CASSFFQGQGADEQFF
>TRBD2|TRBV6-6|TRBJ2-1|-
TGTGCCAGCAGTTCCCTCGGACTAGAGGGTAGTGAGCAGTTCTTC
CASSSLGLEGSEQFF
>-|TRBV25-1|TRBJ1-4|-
TGTGCCAGCAGCGGGGTGATTGAAAAACTGTTTTTT
CASSGVIEKLFF